This T cell receptor (beta chain) originates from a study of technical replicates of blood from a few donors. TCRdb keeps only in-frame clones here, not all; method: immunoSEQ multiplex PCR. Altogether some 60,000 clones are present, approximately 87% being singletons, with the ten largest covering 4.5% to 6.5%. This CDR3 contains 15 residues. From germline, CDR1 is SGHRS and CDR2 YFSETQ. V shed 4 bases, J shed 0 bases, and the junction held 4 bases outside the gene matches. This TCR was sampled from a human donor in good health. Some clones in this sample may be carry-over from other donors' samples. This chain connects TRBV5-1 to TRBJ2-1, with 7 bases aligning to TRBD2. Input material: PBMCs. In nucleotides, the CDR3 is TGCGCCAGCAGCGGGGAGGGATTCTCCTACAATGAGCAGTTCTTC. Translation: CASSGEGFSYNEQFF.